This record covers a single T cell receptor beta chain. TCRdb re-called the 5' RACE reads through MiXCR, storing one row per CDR3 protein. This sample has about 530,000 distinct CDR3 sequences, with about a fifth found just once. Germline CDR1 and CDR2: SGHTA and FQGNSA. This CDR3 has 16 amino acids. Trimming at V came to 5 bases and at J to 7 bases, leaving 11 bases not matched to a gene. The source of the sample is a study of identical twins. The same specimen was also included in a second study, on yellow fever vaccine responses in identical twins.

The receptor comes from a woman between 18 and 29 years old in good health. The sequenced material came from CD4+ T cells sorted from blood. V is TRBV7-2 and J is TRBJ1-2, with 12 bases that match TRBD1. CDR3 DNA: TGTGCCAGCAGCCGTCCGGGACAGGGGGCGCTTCTTGGCTACACCTTC. Translation gives CASSRPGQGALLGYTF.